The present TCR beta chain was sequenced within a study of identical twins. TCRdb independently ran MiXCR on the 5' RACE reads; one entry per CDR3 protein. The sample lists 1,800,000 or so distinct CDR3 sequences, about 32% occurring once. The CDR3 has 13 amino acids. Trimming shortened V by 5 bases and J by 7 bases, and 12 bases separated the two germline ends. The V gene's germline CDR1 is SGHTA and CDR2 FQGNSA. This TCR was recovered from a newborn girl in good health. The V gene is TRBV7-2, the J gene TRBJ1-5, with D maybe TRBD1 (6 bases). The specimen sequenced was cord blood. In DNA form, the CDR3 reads TGTGCCAGCAGCCCCCACAGGGAACAGCCCCAGCATTTT. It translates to CASSPHREQPQHF.